Listed here are 14 T cell receptor beta chains from one sample, sequenced in a study of blood T cell repertoires in COVID-19. TCRdb's copy holds only in-frame clones and misses some; the assay was immunoSEQ multiplex PCR. The sample has 150,000 or so clones, roughly nine tenths seen once. The specimen was PBMCs or T cells enriched from blood (not recorded which). The receptors come from a woman in her forties who had been exposed to COVID-19.

V is TRBV25-1 and J is TRBJ2-1; TRBD1 is a possible D gene (5 bases). CDR1 and CDR2 from the germline V gene are MGHDK and SYGVNS. CDR3 length: 15 amino acids. V lost 8 bases to trimming and J lost 3 bases, with 17 bases between them. The CDR3 protein is CASESGLQIYNEQFF. In nucleotides, the CDR3 is TGTGCCAGCGAGTCAGGGCTCCAAATCTACAATGAGCAGTTCTTC.

V gene TRBV27 combines with J gene TRBJ2-2, with 7 positions matching TRBD1. Germline CDR1 and CDR2: MNHEY and SMNVEV (reference sequence). The CDR3 sequence is 14 residues long. The trim removed 8 bases at V and 5 bases at J, leaving 8 bases unmatched. The CDR3 spells CASSSDRATGELFF. The CDR3 bases are TGTGCCAGCTCATCAGACAGGGCGACCGGGGAGCTGTTTTTT.

The CDR3: CASSDRGWDGYTF. CDR3 DNA: TGTGCCAGCAGTGACAGAGGATGGGATGGCTACACCTTC. The chain recombines TRBV6-1 with TRBJ1-2; D uncertain. Trimming stripped 3 bases from V and 6 bases from J, with 11 bases between. The CDR3 totals 13 residues. Germline loops: CDR1 MNHNS, CDR2 SASEGT.

The J gene is TRBJ2-7, the V gene TRBV5-1; TRBD1 might be the D (6 bases). CDR1 is SGHRS, CDR2 YFSETQ, per germline. This CDR3 is built from 15 residues. The ends were cut back, 4 bases at V and 7 bases at J, with 21 bases in the middle. The CDR3 DNA reads as TGCGCCAGCAGCGAGTTAATTAATAAAGGGGGAGAGCAGTACTTC. Its translation: CASSELINKGGEQYF. The full variable domain, its missing parts supplied by reference TRBV5-1 and TRBJ2-7, is KAGVTQTPRYLIKTRGQQVTLSCSPISGHRSVSWYQQTPGQGLQFLFEYFSETQRNKGNFPGRFSGRQFSNSRSEMNVSTLELGDSALYLCASSELINKGGEQYFGPGTRLTVT.

This chain uses TRBV7-2 with TRBJ2-7, with 9 bases aligning to TRBD1. Germline-derived CDR1 and CDR2 are SGHTA and FQGNSA. The CDR3 extends over 16 amino acids. Germline trimming cut 0 bases from V and 5 bases from J; bases unmatched to any gene: 8. The CDR3 sequence: CASSLATGGMFDEQYF. Here the CDR3 DNA reads TGTGCCAGCAGCTTAGCGACAGGGGGTATGTTTGACGAGCAGTACTTC.

The chain employs TRBV24-1 and TRBJ2-7, with D tentatively TRBD1 (7 bases). This CDR3 has 15 amino acids. V dropped 2 bases and J dropped 6 bases, with 16 bases sitting between them. CDR1 KGHDR and CDR2 SFDVKD come from the germline V gene. CDR3 region: CATSDSGDSTAEQYF. The CDR3 DNA follows: TGTGCCACCAGTGATTCGGGGGACAGTACGGCCGAGCAGTACTTC.

A single count supports this clone. The chain couples TRBV13 to TRBJ1-6; TRBD1 aligns across 9 bases. V dropped 3 bases and J dropped 14; count of bases not matched to a gene: 11. The CDR3 extends over 15 amino acids. The germline gives CDR1 PRHDT, CDR2 FYEKMQ (reference sequence). CDR3 DNA sequence: TGTGCCAGCAGCTTCGGTGGGACAGGGATTCGAGCCCTCCACTTT. This codes for CASSFGGTGIRALHF. Combining the CDR3 with reference TRBV13 and TRBJ1-6 gives the whole variable domain AAGVIQSPRHLIKEKRETATLKCYPIPRHDTVYWYQQGPGQDPQFLISFYEKMQSDKGSIPDRFSAQQFSDYHSELNMSSLELGDSALYFCASSFGGTGIRALHFGNGTRLTVT.

V is TRBV6-5 and J is TRBJ1-1; D is perhaps TRBD1 (6 bases). CDR1 and CDR2 from the germline V gene are MNHEY and SVGAGI. The CDR3 is made up of 15 amino acids. V was pared by 6 bases and J by 4 bases, with 18 bases between. CDR3 DNA sequence: TGTGCCAGCAGCGATGGGGGGGCTGGGGGCACTGAAGCTTTCTTT. It specifies CASSDGGAGGTEAFF.

The chain links TRBV10-3 to TRBJ1-3; no firm D call. This CDR3 comprises 14 residues. Germline lookup yields CDR1 ENHRY and CDR2 SYGVKD. V gave up 4 bases and J gave up 4 bases, with 11 bases separating them. The CDR3 spells CAISGLNTGNTIYF. The CDR3, as DNA: TGTGCCATCAGTGGACTTAATACGGGAAACACCATATATTTT.

V gene TRBV19 combines with J gene TRBJ1-6, with 7 bases fitting TRBD1. This CDR3 contains 17 residues. Germline V lookup: CDR1 LNHDA, CDR2 SQIVND (reference sequence). J lost 0 bases, V lost 5 bases, and 7 bases had no gene match. The CDR3 region is CASSPNRGSSYNSPLHF. In DNA form, the CDR3 reads TGTGCCAGTAGTCCAAACAGGGGAAGCTCCTATAATTCACCCCTCCACTTT.

The chain couples TRBV7-8 to TRBJ2-1; TRBD2 is a possible D gene (7 bases). Germline assignment: CDR1 SGHVS and CDR2 FQNEAQ. V lost 1 base and J lost 2, with 15 bases in between. This CDR3 contains 17 residues. CDR3: CASSLEGKGGAYNEQFF. The DNA for the CDR3 is TGTGCCAGCAGCTTAGAGGGGAAGGGGGGGGCCTACAATGAGCAGTTCTTC. The full variable domain, with the rest looked up from reference TRBV7-8 and TRBJ2-1, is GAGVSQSPRYKVAKRGQDVALRCDPISGHVSLFWYQQALGQGPEFLTYFQNEAQLDKSGLPSDRFFAERPEGSVSTLKIQRTQQEDSAVYLCASSLEGKGGAYNEQFFGPGTRLTVL.

The CDR3 region has the DNA TGCGCCAGCAGCCAAGTCCCCGGGACTCTGAACACTGAAGCTTTCTTT. As protein: CASSQVPGTLNTEAFF. This rearrangement joins TRBV4-1 to TRBJ1-1, with D maybe TRBD1 (5 bases). The CDR3 is made up of 16 amino acids. CDR1 and CDR2 (germline): MGHRA, YSYEKL. The V and J ends lost 1 base and 0 bases respectively, with 12 bases between them.

This chain connects TRBV4-1 to TRBJ2-3; perhaps TRBD1 as D (5 bases). Trimming took off 4 bases at V and 0 bases at J, with 11 bases between the two ends. Per germline, CDR1 MGHRA and CDR2 YSYEKL. The CDR3 loop spans 15 amino acids. CDR3: CASSPGHTSTDTQYF. Written as DNA, the CDR3 is TGCGCCAGCAGCCCCGGACATACTAGCACAGATACGCAGTATTTT.

This rearrangement joins TRBV7-2 to TRBJ2-7, with a tentative D call TRBD1 (6 bases). V was trimmed by 1 base and J by 2 bases, leaving 9 bases between them. CDR3 size: 14 residues. The germline gives CDR1 SGHTA, CDR2 FQGNSA. CDR3 loop: CASSLGGPTYEQYF. CDR3 in DNA: TGTGCCAGCAGCTTAGGGGGGCCCACCTACGAGCAGTACTTC.